There are many counts of the clone carrying this TCR beta chain. Semi-nested PCR with Nested Universal Primer A followed constant-region reverse priming of full-length variable regions. TCRdb independently ran MiXCR on the 5' RACE reads; one entry per CDR3 protein. The sample contains around 50,000 distinct CDR3 sequences, about 15% of which appear only once. Naive CD4+ cells had CD25+ Tregs removed. This clonotype was sampled from a female donor with breast cancer. Sequenced: naive CD4+ T cells sorted from blood. Subset in this sample: naive CD4+ T cells, CD4+CD45RA+CD25-.

The CDR3 protein is CASSSGRTVNNEQFF. Written as DNA, the CDR3 is TGTGCCAGCAGCTCCGGTCGGACTGTTAACAATGAGCAGTTCTTC. V usage is TRBV7-2 and J usage is TRBJ2-1; maybe TRBD2 (5 bases). Germline V CDR1 and CDR2: SGHTA, FQGNSA. This CDR3 is built from 15 residues. V was trimmed by 4 bases and J by 5 bases, leaving 15 bases between them.